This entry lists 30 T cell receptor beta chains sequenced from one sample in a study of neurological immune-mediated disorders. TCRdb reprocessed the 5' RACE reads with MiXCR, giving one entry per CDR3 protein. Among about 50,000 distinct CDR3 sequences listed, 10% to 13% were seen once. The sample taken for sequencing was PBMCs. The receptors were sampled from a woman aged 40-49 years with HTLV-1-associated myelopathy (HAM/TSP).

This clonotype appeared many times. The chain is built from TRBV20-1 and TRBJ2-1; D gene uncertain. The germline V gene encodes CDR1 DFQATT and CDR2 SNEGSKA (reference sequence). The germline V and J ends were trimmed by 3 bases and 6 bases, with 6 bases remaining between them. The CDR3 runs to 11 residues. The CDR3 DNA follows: TGCAGTGCTAGTCGCATCAATGAGCAGTTCTTC. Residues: CSASRINEQFF.

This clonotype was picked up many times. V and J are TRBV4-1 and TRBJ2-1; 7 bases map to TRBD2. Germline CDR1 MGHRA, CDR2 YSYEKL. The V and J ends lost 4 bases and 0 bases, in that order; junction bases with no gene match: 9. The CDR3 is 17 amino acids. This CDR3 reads CASSPYSSGSSYNEQFF. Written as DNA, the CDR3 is TGCGCCAGCAGCCCCTACTCTAGCGGCAGCTCCTACAATGAGCAGTTCTTC.

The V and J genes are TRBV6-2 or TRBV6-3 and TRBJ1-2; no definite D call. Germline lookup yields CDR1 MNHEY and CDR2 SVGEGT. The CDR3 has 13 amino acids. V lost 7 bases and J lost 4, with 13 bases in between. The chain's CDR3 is CASTPGRSYGYTF. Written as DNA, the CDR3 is TGTGCCAGCACCCCGGGCAGATCCTATGGCTACACCTTC.

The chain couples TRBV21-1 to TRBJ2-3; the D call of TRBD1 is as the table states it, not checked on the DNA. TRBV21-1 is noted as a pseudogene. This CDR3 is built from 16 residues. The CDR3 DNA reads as TGTGCCAGCAGCGACCCGGGCACACAGAACACAGATACGCAGTATTTT. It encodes CASSDPGTQNTDTQYF.

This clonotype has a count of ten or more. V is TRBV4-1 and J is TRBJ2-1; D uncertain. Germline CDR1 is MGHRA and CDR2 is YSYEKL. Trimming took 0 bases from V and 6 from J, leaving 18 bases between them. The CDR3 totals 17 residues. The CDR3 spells CASSQDPGGRVSNEQFF. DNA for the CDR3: TGCGCCAGCAGCCAAGATCCCGGCGGCCGGGTGTCCAATGAGCAGTTCTTC.

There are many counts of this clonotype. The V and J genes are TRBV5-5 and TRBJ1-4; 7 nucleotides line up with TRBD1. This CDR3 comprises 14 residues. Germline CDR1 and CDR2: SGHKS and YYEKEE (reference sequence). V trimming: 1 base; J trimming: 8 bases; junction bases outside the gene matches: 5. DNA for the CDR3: TGTGCCAGCAGCTTGACAGGGGTTGTGGAAAAACTGTTTTTT. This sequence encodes CASSLTGVVEKLFF.

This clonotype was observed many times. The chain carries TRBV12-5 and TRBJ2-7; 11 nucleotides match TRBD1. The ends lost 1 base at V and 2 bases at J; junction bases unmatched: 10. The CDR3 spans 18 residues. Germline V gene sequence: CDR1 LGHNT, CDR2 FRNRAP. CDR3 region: CASGLARLGTGGTYEQYF. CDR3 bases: TGTGCTAGTGGTTTGGCTCGGTTGGGGACAGGGGGGACCTACGAGCAGTACTTC.

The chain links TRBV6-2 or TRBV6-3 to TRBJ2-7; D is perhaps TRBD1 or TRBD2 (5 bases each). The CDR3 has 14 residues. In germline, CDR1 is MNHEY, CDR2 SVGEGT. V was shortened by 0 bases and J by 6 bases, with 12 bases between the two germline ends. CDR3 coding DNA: TGTGCCAGCAGTTACTCGGGATGGGGGTTCGAGCAGTACTTC. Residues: CASSYSGWGFEQYF.

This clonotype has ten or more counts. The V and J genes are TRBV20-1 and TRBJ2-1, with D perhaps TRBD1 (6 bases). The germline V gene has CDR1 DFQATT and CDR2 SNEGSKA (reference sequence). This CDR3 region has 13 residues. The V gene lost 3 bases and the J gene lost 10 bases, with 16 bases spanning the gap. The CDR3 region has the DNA TGCAGTGCTAGTGGCCCAGGGGCAATCGAGCAGTTCTTC. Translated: CSASGPGAIEQFF.

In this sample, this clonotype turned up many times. CDR3 in DNA: TGCAGTGCTGACAGGGGGCGAGGGGTCGGTTATACTGAAGCTTTCTTT. Translating gives CSADRGRGVGYTEAFF. V and J are TRBV20-1 and TRBJ1-1; 10 positions agree with TRBD1. V lost 5 bases, J lost 5 bases, and 14 bases stayed unmatched. The germline CDR1 and CDR2 sequences are DFQATT and SNEGSKA (reference sequence). The CDR3 sequence is 16 residues long.

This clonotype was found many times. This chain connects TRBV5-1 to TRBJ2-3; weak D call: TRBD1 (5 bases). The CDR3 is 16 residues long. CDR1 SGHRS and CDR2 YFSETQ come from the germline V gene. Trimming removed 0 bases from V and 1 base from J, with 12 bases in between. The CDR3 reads CASSLDGQFRTDTQYF. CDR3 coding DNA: TGCGCCAGCAGCTTGGACGGACAATTTCGCACAGATACGCAGTATTTT.

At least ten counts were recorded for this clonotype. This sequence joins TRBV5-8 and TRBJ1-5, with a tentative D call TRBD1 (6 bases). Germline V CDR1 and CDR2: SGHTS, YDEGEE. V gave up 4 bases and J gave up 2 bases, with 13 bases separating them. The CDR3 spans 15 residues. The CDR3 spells CASSPGELGNQPQHF. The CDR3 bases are TGTGCCAGCAGCCCAGGGGAACTGGGCAATCAGCCCCAGCATTTT.

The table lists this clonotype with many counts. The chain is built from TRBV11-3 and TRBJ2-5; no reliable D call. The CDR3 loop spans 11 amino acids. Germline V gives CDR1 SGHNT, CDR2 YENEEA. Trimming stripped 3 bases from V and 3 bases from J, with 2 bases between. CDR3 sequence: CASSFEETQYF. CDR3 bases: TGTGCCAGCAGCTTCGAAGAGACCCAGTACTTC. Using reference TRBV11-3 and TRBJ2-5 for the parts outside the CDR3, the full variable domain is EAGVVQSPRYKIIEKKQPVAFWCNPISGHNTLYWYLQNLGQGPELLIRYENEEAVDDSQLPKDRFSAERLKGVDSTLKIQPAELGDSAVYLCASSFEETQYFGPGTRLLVL.

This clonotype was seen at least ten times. The CDR3 sequence: CASSQDWTGAEAFF. CDR3 coding DNA: TGCGCCAGCAGCCAAGACTGGACAGGGGCTGAAGCTTTCTTT. This chain joins TRBV4-3 and TRBJ1-1; 9 bases agree with TRBD1. In germline, CDR1 is LGHNA, CDR2 YSLEER. The length of the CDR3 is 14 residues. J gave up 6 bases and V 0 bases, and 2 bases lay outside the gene matches.

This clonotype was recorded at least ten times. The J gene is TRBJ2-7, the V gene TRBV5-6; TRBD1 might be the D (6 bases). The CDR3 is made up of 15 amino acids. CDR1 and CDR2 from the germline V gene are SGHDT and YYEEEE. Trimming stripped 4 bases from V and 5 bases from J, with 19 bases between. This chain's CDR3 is CASSPPPQGQDEQYF. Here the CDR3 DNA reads TGTGCCAGCAGCCCCCCCCCCCAGGGGCAGGACGAGCAGTACTTC.

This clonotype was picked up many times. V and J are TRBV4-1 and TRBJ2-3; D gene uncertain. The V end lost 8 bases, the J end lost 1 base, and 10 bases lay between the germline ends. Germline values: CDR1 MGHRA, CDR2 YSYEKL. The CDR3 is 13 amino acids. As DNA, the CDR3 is TGCGCCAGCGGAGAAGGTGGCACAGATACGCAGTATTTT. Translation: CASGEGGTDTQYF.

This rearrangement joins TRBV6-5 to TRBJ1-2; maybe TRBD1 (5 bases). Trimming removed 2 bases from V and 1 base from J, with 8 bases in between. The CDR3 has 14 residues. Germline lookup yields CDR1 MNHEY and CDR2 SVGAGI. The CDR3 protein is CASSYRGLNYGYTF. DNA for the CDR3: TGTGCCAGCAGTTACAGGGGCCTTAACTATGGCTACACCTTC.

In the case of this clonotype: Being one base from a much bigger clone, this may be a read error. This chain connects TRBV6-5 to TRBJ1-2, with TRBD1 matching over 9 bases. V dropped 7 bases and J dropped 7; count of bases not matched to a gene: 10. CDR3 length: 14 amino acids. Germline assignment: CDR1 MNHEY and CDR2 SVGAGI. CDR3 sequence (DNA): TGTGCCAGCATCCCAGGACAGGGGTTGGTTGGCTACACCTTC. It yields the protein CASIPGQGLVGYTF.

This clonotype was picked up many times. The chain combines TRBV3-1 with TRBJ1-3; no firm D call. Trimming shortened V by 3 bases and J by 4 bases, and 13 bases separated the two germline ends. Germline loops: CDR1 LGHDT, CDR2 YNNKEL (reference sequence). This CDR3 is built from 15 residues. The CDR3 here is CASSQEFLSGNTIYF. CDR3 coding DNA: TGTGCCAGCAGCCAGGAGTTTCTTTCAGGAAACACCATATATTTT.

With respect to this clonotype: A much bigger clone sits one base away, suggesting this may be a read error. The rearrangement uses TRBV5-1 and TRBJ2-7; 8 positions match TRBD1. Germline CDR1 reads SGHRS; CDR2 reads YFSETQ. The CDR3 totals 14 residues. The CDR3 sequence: CGSSLSQGAYEQYF. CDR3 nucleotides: TGCGGCAGCAGCTTGTCCCAGGGGGCATACGAGCAGTACTTC.

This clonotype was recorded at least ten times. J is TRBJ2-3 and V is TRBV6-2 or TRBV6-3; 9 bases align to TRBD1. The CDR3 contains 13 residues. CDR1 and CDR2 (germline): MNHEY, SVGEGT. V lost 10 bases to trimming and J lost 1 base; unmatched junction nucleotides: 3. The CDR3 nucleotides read TGTGCCACCGGGACAGGGCGCACAGATACGCAGTATTTT. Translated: CATGTGRTDTQYF.

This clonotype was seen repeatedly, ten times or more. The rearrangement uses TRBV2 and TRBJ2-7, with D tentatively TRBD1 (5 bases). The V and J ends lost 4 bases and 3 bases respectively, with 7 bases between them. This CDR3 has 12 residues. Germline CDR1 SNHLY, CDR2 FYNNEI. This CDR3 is CASSGDSYEQYF. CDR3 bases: TGTGCCAGCAGTGGTGACAGCTACGAGCAGTACTTC.

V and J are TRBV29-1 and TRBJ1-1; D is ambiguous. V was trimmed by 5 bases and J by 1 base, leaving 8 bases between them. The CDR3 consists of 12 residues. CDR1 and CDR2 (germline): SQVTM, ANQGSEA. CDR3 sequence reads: CSVSSTNTEAFF. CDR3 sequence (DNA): TGCAGCGTTTCAAGTACGAACACTGAAGCTTTCTTT.

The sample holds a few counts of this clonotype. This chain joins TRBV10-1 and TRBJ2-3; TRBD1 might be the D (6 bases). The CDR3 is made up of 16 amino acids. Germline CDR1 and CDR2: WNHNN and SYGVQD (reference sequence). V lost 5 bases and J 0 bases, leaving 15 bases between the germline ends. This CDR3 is CASSTNRVGSTDTQYF. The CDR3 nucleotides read TGCGCCAGCAGTACAAACAGGGTAGGGAGCACAGATACGCAGTATTTT.

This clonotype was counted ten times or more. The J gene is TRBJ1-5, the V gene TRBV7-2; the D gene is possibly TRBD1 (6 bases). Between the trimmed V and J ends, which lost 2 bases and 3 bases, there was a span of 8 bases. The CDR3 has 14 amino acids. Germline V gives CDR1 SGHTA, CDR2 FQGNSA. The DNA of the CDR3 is TGTGCCAGCAGCTTACAGGGGTTCAATCAGCCCCAGCATTTT. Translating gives CASSLQGFNQPQHF.

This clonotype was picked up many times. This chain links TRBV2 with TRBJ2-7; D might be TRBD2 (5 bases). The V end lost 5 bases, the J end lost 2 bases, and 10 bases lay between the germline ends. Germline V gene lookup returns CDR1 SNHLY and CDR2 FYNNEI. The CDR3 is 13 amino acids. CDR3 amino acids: CASSRESAYEQYF. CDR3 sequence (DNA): TGTGCCAGCAGTAGGGAGTCTGCCTACGAGCAGTACTTC.

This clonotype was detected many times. The CDR3 protein is CASSRSTGAMETQYF. CDR3 DNA: TGTGCCAGCAGCAGATCGACAGGGGCTATGGAGACCCAGTACTTC. V usage is TRBV5-6 and J usage is TRBJ2-5, with 8 bases fitting TRBD1. The CDR3 is 15 amino acids. V lost 4 bases and J lost 5; bases outside the gene matches: 10. The germline CDR1 and CDR2 sequences are SGHDT and YYEEEE.

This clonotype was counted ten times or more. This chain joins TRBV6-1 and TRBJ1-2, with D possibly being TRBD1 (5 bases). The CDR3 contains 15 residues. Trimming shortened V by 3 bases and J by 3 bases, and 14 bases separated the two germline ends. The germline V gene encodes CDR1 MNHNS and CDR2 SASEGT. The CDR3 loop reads CASSDNPGTYYGYTF. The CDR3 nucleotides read TGTGCCAGCAGTGATAACCCTGGGACGTACTATGGCTACACCTTC.

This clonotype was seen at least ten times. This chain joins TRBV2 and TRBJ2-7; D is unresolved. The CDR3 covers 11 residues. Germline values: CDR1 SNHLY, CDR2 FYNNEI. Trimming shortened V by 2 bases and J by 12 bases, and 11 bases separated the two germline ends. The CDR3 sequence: CASSEPPGGYF. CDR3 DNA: TGTGCCAGCAGTGAACCCCCCGGTGGGTACTTC.

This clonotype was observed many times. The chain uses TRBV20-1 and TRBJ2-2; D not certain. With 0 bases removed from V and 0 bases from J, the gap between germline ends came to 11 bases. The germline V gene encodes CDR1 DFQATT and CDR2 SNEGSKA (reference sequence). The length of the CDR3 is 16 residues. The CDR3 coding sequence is TGCAGTGCTAGAGAGTACAGATTCGCGAACACCGGGGAGCTGTTTTTT. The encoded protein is CSAREYRFANTGELFF.